This T cell receptor beta chain was sequenced in a study of T cell responses to AZD1222 COVID-19 vaccine. At the level of the study: It was second doses at about 4 or about 12 weeks that were pooled. Study-wide results and limits: Nearly half of spike-specific TCRs reportedly target unmutated variant regions. Donors, mostly white British, included more females; clonal diversity was possibly underestimated.

The protocol was immunoSEQ multiplex PCR, while the TCRdb copy is restricted to in-frame clones and leaves out a portion. Counted here are about 140,000 clones, more than 90% occurring once; the ten biggest clones make up around 5.1%. Concerning this clone: The target antigen is unknown.

This sequence originates from an adult in good health. The specimen comprised peripheral blood, sampled on day 0 of AZD1222 vaccination.

CDR3 in amino acids: CSVEPLPNEKLFF. The DNA for the CDR3 is TGCAGCGTTGAACCGTTACCTAATGAAAAACTGTTTTTT. J is TRBJ1-4 and V is TRBV29-1; no definite D call. Deletions cut 2 bases from V and 3 bases from J, with 7 bases between. Germline assignment: CDR1 SQVTM and CDR2 ANQGSEA. CDR3 length equals 13 residues.